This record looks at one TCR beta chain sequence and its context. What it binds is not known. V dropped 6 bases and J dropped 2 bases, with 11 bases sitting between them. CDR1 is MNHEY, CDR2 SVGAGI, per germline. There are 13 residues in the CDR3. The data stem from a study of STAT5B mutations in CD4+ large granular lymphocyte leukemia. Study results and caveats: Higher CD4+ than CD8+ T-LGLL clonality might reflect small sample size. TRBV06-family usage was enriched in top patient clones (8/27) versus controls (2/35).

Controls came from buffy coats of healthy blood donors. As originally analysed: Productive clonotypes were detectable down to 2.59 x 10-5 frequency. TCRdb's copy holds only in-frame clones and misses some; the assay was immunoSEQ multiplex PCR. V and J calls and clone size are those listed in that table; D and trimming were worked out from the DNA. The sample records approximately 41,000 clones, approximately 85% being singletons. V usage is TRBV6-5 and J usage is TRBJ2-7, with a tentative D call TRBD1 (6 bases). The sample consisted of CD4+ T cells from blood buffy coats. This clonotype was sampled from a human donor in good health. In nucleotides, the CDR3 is TGTGCCAGCAGGAACAGGGCGACCTACGAGCAGTACTTC. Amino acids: CASRNRATYEQYF.